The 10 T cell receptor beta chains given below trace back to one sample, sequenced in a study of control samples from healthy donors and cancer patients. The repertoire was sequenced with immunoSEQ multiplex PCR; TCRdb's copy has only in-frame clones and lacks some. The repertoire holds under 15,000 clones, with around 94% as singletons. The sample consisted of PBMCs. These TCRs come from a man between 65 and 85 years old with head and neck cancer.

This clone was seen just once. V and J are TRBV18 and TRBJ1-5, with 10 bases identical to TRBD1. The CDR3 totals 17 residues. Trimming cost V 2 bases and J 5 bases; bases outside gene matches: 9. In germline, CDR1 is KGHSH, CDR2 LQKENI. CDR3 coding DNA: TGTGCCAGCTCACCAAACCGGGGACAGGGGTCGGATCAGCCCCAGCATTTT. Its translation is CASSPNRGQGSDQPQHF.

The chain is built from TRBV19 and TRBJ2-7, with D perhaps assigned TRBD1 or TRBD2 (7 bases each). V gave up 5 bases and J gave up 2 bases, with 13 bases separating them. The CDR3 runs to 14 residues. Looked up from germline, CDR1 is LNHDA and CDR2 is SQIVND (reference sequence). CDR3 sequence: CASSETGTTYEQYF. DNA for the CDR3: TGTGCCAGTAGTGAGACAGGGACTACCTACGAGCAGTACTTC. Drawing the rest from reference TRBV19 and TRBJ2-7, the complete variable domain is DGGITQSPKYLFRKEGQNVTLSCEQNLNHDAMYWYRQDPGQGLRLIYYSQIVNDFQKGDIAEGYSVSREKKESFPLTVTSAQKNPTAFYLCASSETGTTYEQYFGPGTRLTVT.

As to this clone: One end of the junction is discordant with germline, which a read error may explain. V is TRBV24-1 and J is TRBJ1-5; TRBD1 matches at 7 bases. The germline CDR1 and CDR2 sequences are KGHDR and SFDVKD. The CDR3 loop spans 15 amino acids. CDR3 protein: CATIDSPGQHQPQHF. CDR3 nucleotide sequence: TGTGCCACCATTGATTCCCCGGGACAGCATCAGCCCCAGCATTTT.

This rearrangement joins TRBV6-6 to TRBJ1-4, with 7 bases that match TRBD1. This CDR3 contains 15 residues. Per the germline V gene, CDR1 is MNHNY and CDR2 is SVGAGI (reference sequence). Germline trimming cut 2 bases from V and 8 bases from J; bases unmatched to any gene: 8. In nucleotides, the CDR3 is TGTGCCAGCAGTTACGGGACAGTTGAAGGGGAAAAACTGTTTTTT. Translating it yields CASSYGTVEGEKLFF.

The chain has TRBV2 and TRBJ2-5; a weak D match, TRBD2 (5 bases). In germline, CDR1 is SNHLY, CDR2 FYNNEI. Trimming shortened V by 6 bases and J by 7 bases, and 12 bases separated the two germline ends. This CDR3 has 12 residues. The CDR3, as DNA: TGTGCCAGCAGCGAGCGGCGCGCGACCCAGTACTTC. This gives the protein CASSERRATQYF.

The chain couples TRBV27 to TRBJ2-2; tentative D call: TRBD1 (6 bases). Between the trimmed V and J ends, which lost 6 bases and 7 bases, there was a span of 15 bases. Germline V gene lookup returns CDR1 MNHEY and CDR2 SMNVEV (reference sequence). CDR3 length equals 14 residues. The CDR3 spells CASSSHRVGGELFF. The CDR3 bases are TGTGCCAGCAGCTCTCACAGGGTGGGCGGGGAGCTGTTTTTT.

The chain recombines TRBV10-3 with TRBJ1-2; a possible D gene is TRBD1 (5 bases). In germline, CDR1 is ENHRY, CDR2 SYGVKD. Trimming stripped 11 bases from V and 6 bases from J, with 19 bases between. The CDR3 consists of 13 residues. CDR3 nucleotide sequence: TGTGCCTCGTCCCGGGACTTCATCGATGGCTACACCTTC. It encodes CASSRDFIDGYTF.

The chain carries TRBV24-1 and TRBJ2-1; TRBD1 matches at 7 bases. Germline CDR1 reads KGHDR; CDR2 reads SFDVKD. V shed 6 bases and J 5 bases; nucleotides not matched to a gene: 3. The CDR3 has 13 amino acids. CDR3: CATSSGQNNEQFF. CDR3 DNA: TGTGCCACCAGTTCGGGACAGAACAATGAGCAGTTCTTC.

The CDR3 is CAISGLAKGWEGNEQYF. CDR3 in DNA: TGTGCCATCAGTGGGCTAGCAAAGGGATGGGAGGGTAACGAGCAGTACTTC. This chain links TRBV10-3 with TRBJ2-7; 7 bases are a match to TRBD2. J lost 5 bases, V lost 4 bases, and 17 bases had no gene match. The CDR3 loop spans 17 amino acids. CDR1 and CDR2 from the germline V gene are ENHRY and SYGVKD.

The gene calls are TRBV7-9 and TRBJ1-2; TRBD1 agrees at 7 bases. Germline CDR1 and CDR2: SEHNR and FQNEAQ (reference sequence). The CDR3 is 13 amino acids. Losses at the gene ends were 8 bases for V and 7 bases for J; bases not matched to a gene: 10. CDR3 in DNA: TGTGCCAGCGCCTGGTTAGGGGGCGTTGGCTACACCTTC. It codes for CASAWLGGVGYTF.